These 25 T cell receptor beta chains originate from one sample sequenced in a study of naive and memory T cell subsets. Both TRBC1 and TRBC2 were covered by a beta constant-region primer of two equimolar oligonucleotides. Four rounds of PCR amplified the ligated cDNA using nested alpha and beta constant-region primers plus SP2. MiXCR, run by TCRdb on the UMI-ligation and nested PCR reads, gives a single entry per CDR3 protein. Counted here are just over 80,000 distinct CDR3 sequences, roughly 9.3% occurring once; the ten biggest clones make up 1.2%. Sequencing input: naive CD8+ T cells from blood. The receptors here all came from a human donor in good health.

This clonotype was observed a handful of times. The chain has TRBV14 and TRBJ2-3; 12 bases match TRBD2. CDR1 and CDR2 from the germline V gene are SGHDN and FVKESK. After removal of 2 bases from V and 1 base from J, the junction contained 4 bases not matched to a gene. This CDR3 spans 17 amino acids. CDR3 loop: CASSQRTSGIGTDTQYF. In DNA, the CDR3 is TGTGCCAGCAGCCAACGGACTAGCGGGATTGGCACAGATACGCAGTATTTT.

There are a few counts of this clonotype. The chain joins TRBV20-1 to TRBJ2-7, with D hard to call. Germline-derived CDR1 and CDR2 are DFQATT and SNEGSKA (reference sequence). The V gene lost 6 bases and the J gene lost 0 bases, with 12 bases spanning the gap. The CDR3 has 13 residues. The CDR3 sequence is CSAAPSPSYEQYF. The CDR3 DNA sequence: TGCAGTGCCGCGCCATCACCCTCCTACGAGCAGTACTTC.

This clonotype was picked up one time. This chain uses TRBV27 with TRBJ1-5; possibly TRBD1 for D (5 bases). CDR3 length: 16 residues. V dropped 2 bases and J dropped 2 bases, with 13 bases sitting between them. Germline V gives CDR1 MNHEY, CDR2 SMNVEV (reference sequence). CDR3: CASSLGQGWGNQPQHF. The CDR3 nucleotides are TGTGCCAGCAGTTTAGGGCAGGGTTGGGGCAATCAGCCCCAGCATTTT.

This clonotype was detected many times. The genes are TRBV4-2 and TRBJ2-7; D may be TRBD1 (6 bases). The CDR3 totals 15 residues. V was clipped by 3 bases and J by 2 bases, with 14 bases between them. Germline V gene lookup returns CDR1 LGHNA and CDR2 YNFKEQ. CDR3 in DNA: TGTGCCAGCAGCCAGGCTACCGGGACACCCTACGAGCAGTACTTC. This gives the protein CASSQATGTPYEQYF.

About this clonotype itself: In this CDR3 the conserved last residue, phenylalanine or tryptophan, is missing, so a read error is likely. The chain joins TRBV20-1 to TRBJ2-6, with D tentatively TRBD1 or TRBD2 (6 bases each). Between the trimmed V and J ends, which lost 1 base and 2 bases, there was a span of 18 bases. CDR3 length: 18 residues. Per the germline V gene, CDR1 is DFQATT and CDR2 is SNEGSKA (reference sequence). CDR3 amino acids: CSARVSGDGGPGANVLTS. The CDR3 DNA reads as TGCAGTGCTAGAGTCTCAGGGGACGGGGGACCTGGGGCCAACGTCCTGACTTCC.

This clonotype was counted only a few times. The CDR3 loop is CASSLGQGGGGYTF. The CDR3 bases are TGTGCCAGCAGTCTCGGACAGGGAGGTGGTGGCTACACCTTC. V usage is TRBV11-2 and J usage is TRBJ1-2, with 8 bases aligning to TRBD1. This CDR3 contains 14 residues. V shed 6 bases and J 7 bases; nucleotides not matched to a gene: 10. Germline loops: CDR1 SGHAT, CDR2 FQNNGV.

This clonotype was seen a few times. The rearrangement uses TRBV27 and TRBJ2-1; 12 bases fit TRBD2. This CDR3 comprises 15 residues. Germline lookup yields CDR1 MNHEY and CDR2 SMNVEV (reference sequence). Losses at the gene ends were 7 bases for V and 3 bases for J; bases not matched to a gene: 4. The CDR3, as DNA: TGTGCCAGCACCGGGACTAGCGGGTTCTACAATGAGCAGTTCTTC. Translating it yields CASTGTSGFYNEQFF.

Ten or more counts support this clonotype. J is TRBJ2-1 and V is TRBV21-1; the table calls TRBD1, which could not be checked here. TRBV21-1 is a known pseudogene. The CDR3 consists of 16 residues. The CDR3 loop is CASSRSGVLTYNEQFF. In nucleotides, the CDR3 is TGTGCCAGCAGCCGCTCAGGGGTATTGACTTACAATGAGCAGTTCTTC.

The V gene is TRBV19, the J gene TRBJ2-7, with 8 bases aligning to TRBD2. The CDR3 length is 16 residues. Germline lookup yields CDR1 LNHDA and CDR2 SQIVND (reference sequence). The V gene end was trimmed by 3 bases and the J gene end by 5 bases; junction bases not matched to a gene: 12. CDR3 DNA: TGTGCCAGTAGTATCAGGCGGGAGGTCCCTACGGACGAGCAGTACTTC. The encoded protein is CASSIRREVPTDEQYF.

This clonotype was detected only a few times. The V gene is TRBV29-1, the J gene TRBJ2-7, with a tentative D call TRBD1 (6 bases). Trimming removed 4 bases from V and 7 bases from J, with 11 bases in between. CDR3 length: 11 amino acids. CDR1 and CDR2 from the germline V gene are SQVTM and ANQGSEA. The CDR3 region has the DNA TGCAGCGTTGGACAGGATAGGGAGCAGTACTTC. This sequence encodes CSVGQDREQYF.

J is TRBJ2-2 and V is TRBV5-1; 7 nucleotides align to TRBD1. Germline V lookup: CDR1 SGHRS, CDR2 YFSETQ. The ends lost 4 bases at V and 6 bases at J; junction bases unmatched: 3. The CDR3 contains 13 residues. The CDR3 DNA sequence: TGCGCCAGCAGCGACAGGGAACCCGGGGAGCTGTTTTTT. Amino acids: CASSDREPGELFF.

This clonotype appeared a single time. The V and J genes are TRBV27 and TRBJ2-7; 8 nucleotides align to TRBD1. The CDR3 spans 14 residues. The J segment lost 9 bases and the V segment lost 0 bases, leaving 7 bases of the junction unmatched. Germline V gene data show CDR1 as MNHEY and CDR2 as SMNVEV (reference sequence). The CDR3 loop reads CASSLSGTGRGQYF. The CDR3 DNA reads as TGTGCCAGCAGTTTATCGGGGACAGGTCGGGGGCAGTACTTC.

The genes are TRBV27 and TRBJ1-4, with D unresolved. Trimming removed 3 bases from V and 5 bases from J, with 19 bases in between. CDR1 is MNHEY, CDR2 SMNVEV, per germline (reference sequence). The CDR3 contains 17 residues. The CDR3 is CASSFSFYWAKNEKLFF. CDR3 sequence (DNA): TGTGCCAGCAGTTTCAGCTTTTACTGGGCCAAAAATGAAAAACTGTTTTTT.

This clonotype has at least ten counts. The rearrangement links TRBV4-2 to TRBJ2-1; D not resolved. Trimming took 5 bases from V and 0 from J, leaving 2 bases between them. Germline V lookup: CDR1 LGHNA, CDR2 YNFKEQ. This CDR3 contains 12 residues. The CDR3 nucleotides are TGTGCCAGCAGCGCCTCCTACAATGAGCAGTTCTTC. As protein: CASSASYNEQFF.

This clonotype was seen a few times. The rearrangement links TRBV7-8 to TRBJ1-1, with D hard to call. Germline lookup yields CDR1 SGHVS and CDR2 FQNEAQ. This CDR3 contains 15 residues. The V gene lost 0 bases and the J gene lost 3 bases, with 11 bases spanning the gap. The CDR3 here is CASSLAAGPDTEAFF. For the CDR3, the DNA is TGTGCCAGCAGCTTAGCGGCAGGCCCGGACACTGAAGCTTTCTTT. Based on the CDR3 plus reference TRBV7-8 and TRBJ1-1, the full variable domain is GAGVSQSPRYKVAKRGQDVALRCDPISGHVSLFWYQQALGQGPEFLTYFQNEAQLDKSGLPSDRFFAERPEGSVSTLKIQRTQQEDSAVYLCASSLAAGPDTEAFFGQGTRLTVV.

This clonotype has just a few counts. The chain recombines TRBV7-9 with TRBJ2-1; 7 nucleotides agree with TRBD2. Germline CDR1 and CDR2: SEHNR and FQNEAQ (reference sequence). V lost 5 bases and J lost 10; bases outside the gene matches: 8. This CDR3 contains 13 residues. The CDR3 loop reads CASSPSGTLEQFF. The DNA of the CDR3 is TGTGCCAGCAGCCCCAGCGGGACCCTAGAGCAGTTCTTC.

The sample holds a few counts of this clonotype. CDR3 protein: CSFRAVGPLYNEQFF. The CDR3 DNA reads TGCAGCTTCCGAGCGGTTGGGCCCCTTTACAATGAGCAGTTCTTC. The genes are TRBV29-1 and TRBJ2-1; possibly TRBD2 for D (5 bases). The CDR3 runs 15 residues. V gave up 8 bases and J gave up 4 bases, with 21 bases separating them. The V gene's germline CDR1 is SQVTM and CDR2 ANQGSEA.

In its sample, this clonotype was seen a few times. The chain employs TRBV4-2 and TRBJ1-5; D unresolved. In germline, CDR1 is LGHNA, CDR2 YNFKEQ. The CDR3 sequence is 14 residues long. V was clipped by 3 bases and J by 2 bases, with 8 bases between them. The CDR3 loop reads CASSQIQGNQPQHF. The DNA of the CDR3 is TGTGCCAGCAGCCAGATCCAGGGCAATCAGCCCCAGCATTTT.

This clonotype was seen only once. J is TRBJ1-1 and V is TRBV30; D is possibly TRBD1 (6 bases). Trimming took off 5 bases at V and 0 bases at J, with 10 bases between the two ends. The germline CDR1 and CDR2 sequences are GTSNPN and SVGIG (reference sequence). The CDR3 is 13 amino acids. For the CDR3, the DNA is TGTGCCTGGGGGCAGGGGATGAACACTGAAGCTTTCTTT. Residues: CAWGQGMNTEAFF.

This clonotype was found many times. V gene TRBV6-5 combines with J gene TRBJ2-2; a possible D gene is TRBD2 (5 bases). The CDR3 loop spans 14 amino acids. Between the trimmed V and J ends, which lost 5 bases and 6 bases, there was a span of 13 bases. Germline V gene data show CDR1 as MNHEY and CDR2 as SVGAGI. The CDR3 loop reads CASSAGHGAGELFF. In DNA, the CDR3 is TGTGCCAGCAGTGCGGGCCATGGGGCCGGGGAGCTGTTTTTT.

In its sample, this clonotype was seen a few times. V and J are TRBV7-9 and TRBJ2-2; D is possibly TRBD1 (5 bases). Trimming shortened V by 6 bases and J by 6 bases, and 11 bases separated the two germline ends. Germline V lookup: CDR1 SEHNR, CDR2 FQNEAQ (reference sequence). The CDR3 covers 13 residues. CDR3 sequence: CASRDQGSGELFF. CDR3 nucleotide sequence: TGTGCCAGCAGGGATCAGGGATCCGGGGAGCTGTTTTTT.

The table lists this clonotype with many counts. V and J are TRBV27 and TRBJ2-7; TRBD2 aligns across 10 bases. This CDR3 contains 19 residues. V shed 5 bases and J 4 bases; nucleotides not matched to a gene: 20. Germline V gene lookup returns CDR1 MNHEY and CDR2 SMNVEV (reference sequence). The CDR3 bases are TGTGCCAGCAGTCCCCAATCCACTAGCGGGACCCGTGGGGCTTACGAGCAGTACTTC. Translating gives CASSPQSTSGTRGAYEQYF.

This clonotype was detected a few times. The chain is built from TRBV6-5 and TRBJ2-7; maybe TRBD2 (5 bases). CDR3 size: 13 residues. CDR1 and CDR2 (germline): MNHEY, SVGAGI. Trimming stripped 2 bases from V and 5 bases from J, with 10 bases between. This CDR3 is CASSYGEGDEQYF. DNA of the CDR3: TGTGCCAGCAGTTACGGAGAGGGCGACGAGCAGTACTTC.

Many counts were recorded for this clonotype. V usage is TRBV6-2 or TRBV6-3 and J usage is TRBJ2-7; 11 positions match TRBD1. Germline CDR1 MNHEY, CDR2 SVGEGT. The length of the CDR3 is 16 residues. Germline trimming cut 0 bases from V and 5 bases from J; bases unmatched to any gene: 6. The DNA of the CDR3 is TGTGCCAGCAGTTACTCCCGGGACAGGGGGAGCCACGAGCAGTACTTC. The encoded protein is CASSYSRDRGSHEQYF.

This clonotype was seen at least ten times. The rearrangement joins TRBV7-8 to TRBJ2-3, with TRBD2 identical over 12 bases. The CDR3 covers 15 residues. Germline V CDR1 and CDR2: SGHVS, FQNEAQ. The trim removed 5 bases at V and 5 bases at J, leaving 5 bases unmatched. CDR3 protein: CASSPTSGSGDTQYF. The DNA for the CDR3 is TGTGCCAGCAGCCCGACTAGCGGGAGCGGAGATACGCAGTATTTT.